This T cell receptor beta chain was captured by sequencing in a study of T-cell reconstitution after alpha-beta-depleted transplantation in children. A few counts support this clonotype. Antigen unknown. CDR3 size: 13 residues. Trimming took off 5 bases at V and 3 bases at J, with 12 bases between the two ends. Germline loops: CDR1 SGHKS, CDR2 YYEKEE (reference sequence). Study findings and constraints: Several hundred rapidly expanded clones from non-depleted graft cells reportedly supplied alpha-beta T cells about two months post-transplant. Recipient T cells and thymic progenitors that survived were the source of the high TCRbeta diversity seen at day 60 in some patients. The authors attributed T-cell counts and diversity one year after transplant mostly to newly produced T cells.

This sample's TCRbeta library carried unique molecular identifier barcodes. TCRdb re-derived calls from the PCR reads in MiXCR, one entry per CDR3 protein. The profile covers about 980,000 distinct CDR3 sequences, with roughly 29% appearing a single time and over 25% taken by the ten largest. The sample here was PBMCs, mostly from graft donor cells, taken 360 days after TCRalphabeta/CD19-depleted stem cell transplant. The sequence came from a boy less than two years old who had a stem cell transplant for SCID, so the T cells may come from the graft donor. This rearrangement joins TRBV5-5 to TRBJ2-7, with D perhaps matching TRBD1 (6 bases). The CDR3 DNA reads TGTGCCAGCAGGCGAGGACAGAACTACGAGCAGTACTTC. As protein: CASRRGQNYEQYF.